This T cell receptor (beta chain) appears in the sequencing data of a study of blood T cell repertoires in COVID-19. On the study more broadly: COVID-19 samples from acute and convalescent phases originated in the United States, Italy and Spain. PBMCs, B-cell-depleted T cells, or T cells provided the cDNA or gDNA that made up the material.

TCRdb's table, derived via immunoSEQ multiplex PCR, lists solely in-frame clones and lacks some. The sample holds about 95,000 clones, around 85% seen once. V gave up 0 bases and J gave up 3 bases, with 12 bases separating them. CDR3 size: 15 residues. From germline, CDR1 is SGHNT and CDR2 YYREEE (reference sequence). The J gene is TRBJ1-1, the V gene TRBV5-4; D not resolved. The specimen sequenced was peripheral blood. This receptor was identified in a man aged 80 or over with active or convalescent COVID-19. The CDR3 DNA reads as TGTGCCAGCAGCTTGGCGCGGGGTGGATACACTGAAGCTTTCTTT. Encoded protein: CASSLARGGYTEAFF. The full variable domain, in which reference TRBV5-4 and TRBJ1-1 provide the parts outside the CDR3, is ETGVTQSPTHLIKTRGQQVTLRCSSQSGHNTVSWYQQALGQGPQFIFQYYREEENGRGNFPPRFSGLQFPNYSSELNVNALELDDSALYLCASSLARGGYTEAFFGQGTRLTVV.